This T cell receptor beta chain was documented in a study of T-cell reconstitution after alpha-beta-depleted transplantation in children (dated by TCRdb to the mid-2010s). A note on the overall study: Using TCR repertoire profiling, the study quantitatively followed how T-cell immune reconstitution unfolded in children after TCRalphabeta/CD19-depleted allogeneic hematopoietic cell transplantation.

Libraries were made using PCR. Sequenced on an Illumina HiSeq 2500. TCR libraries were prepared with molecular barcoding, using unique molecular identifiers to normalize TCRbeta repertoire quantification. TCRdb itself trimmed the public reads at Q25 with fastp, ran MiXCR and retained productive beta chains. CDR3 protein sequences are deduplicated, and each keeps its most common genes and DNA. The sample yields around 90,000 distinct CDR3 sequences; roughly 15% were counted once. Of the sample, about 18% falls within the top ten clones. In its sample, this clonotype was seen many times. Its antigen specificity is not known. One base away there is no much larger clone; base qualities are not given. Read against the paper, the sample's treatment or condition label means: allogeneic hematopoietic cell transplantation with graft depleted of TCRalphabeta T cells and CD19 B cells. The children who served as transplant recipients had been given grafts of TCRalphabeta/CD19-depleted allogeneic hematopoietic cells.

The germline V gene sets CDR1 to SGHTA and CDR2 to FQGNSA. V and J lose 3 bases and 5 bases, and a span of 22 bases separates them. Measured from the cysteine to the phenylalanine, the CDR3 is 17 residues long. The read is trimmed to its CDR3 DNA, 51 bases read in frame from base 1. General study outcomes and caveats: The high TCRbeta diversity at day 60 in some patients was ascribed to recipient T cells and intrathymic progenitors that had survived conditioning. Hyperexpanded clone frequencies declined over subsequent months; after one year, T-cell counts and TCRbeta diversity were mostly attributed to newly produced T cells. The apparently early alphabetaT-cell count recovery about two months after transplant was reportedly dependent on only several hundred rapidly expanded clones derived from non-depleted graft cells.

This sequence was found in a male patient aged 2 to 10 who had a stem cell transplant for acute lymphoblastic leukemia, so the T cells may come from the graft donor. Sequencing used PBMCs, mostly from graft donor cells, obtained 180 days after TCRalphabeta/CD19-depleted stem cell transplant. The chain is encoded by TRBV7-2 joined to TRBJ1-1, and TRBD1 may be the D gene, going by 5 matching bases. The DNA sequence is TGTGCCAGCAGCTTGGGGGGGAGGGCAGGGCGGACGACTGAAGCTTTCTTT. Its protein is CASSLGGRAGRTTEAFF.